This TCR beta chain was captured by sequencing in a study of CD8 T cells in ankylosing spondylitis (TCRdb year 2017). In terms of the full investigation: The study set out to find disease-linked TCR variants by profiling T cell receptor beta repertoires in ankylosing spondylitis patients and healthy donors. Peripheral blood samples were taken, and synovial fluid was additionally collected from ankylosing spondylitis patients. In total, the full study cohort was made up of about 110 healthy donors and 25 to 30 ankylosing spondylitis patients.

This clonotype occurred a few times. What this receptor recognizes is not known. Nothing much larger sits one base from this clone, and base qualities are not available. Overall study results and their limits: Some motif variants were previously reported in synovial fluid and blood of reactive arthritis patients, suggesting common disease-initiation mechanisms. Significant enrichment of the disease-linked clones was reported in matched synovial fluid samples from ankylosing spondylitis patients. The disease-linked clones showed a CD8+ phenotype and occurred at relatively low frequencies in peripheral blood. Blood from ankylosing spondylitis patients appeared to be characterized by a TCR beta motif made up of 8 or 9 highly homologous amino acid variants.

The germline V and J ends show losses of 7 bases and 6 bases respectively, and no gene match explains 11 bases of the junction. The CDR3 spans 14 residues, from the cysteine through the phenylalanine. Just CDR3 DNA is preserved here, 42 bases in frame from base 1. Taken from the germline V gene, the CDR1 and CDR2 loops are SGHAT and FQNNGV. The reads were generated on an Illumina HiSeq 2500. Quantitative 5'-RACE with molecular barcodes was used to prepare TCR beta libraries. In the source study's methods: To identify disease-linked TCR variants, a new computational method was used, one built on a probabilistic model of VDJ rearrangement. The raw public reads went through TCRdb reprocessing: fastp at Q25, MiXCR clone calling, in-frame beta chains kept. Duplicate CDR3 protein sequences are folded into a single record with the most common DNA and genes. What appears here as the V and J calls and clone size reflects TCRdb's work, not the paper's. This sample holds approximately 540,000 distinct CDR3 sequences; approximately 12% were observed only once. Together, the top ten hold approximately 6.3% of the sample.

The sample was blood, either unsorted or a sorted T cell fraction (not recorded which). Rearrangement joined TRBV11-2 to TRBJ1-1, with 7 middle bases fitting TRBD1. This sequence was found in a male donor with ankylosing spondylitis. The CDR3 protein sequence reads: CASTHRGWGPEAFF. The DNA reads TGTGCCAGCACCCACAGGGGATGGGGTCCTGAAGCTTTCTTT.